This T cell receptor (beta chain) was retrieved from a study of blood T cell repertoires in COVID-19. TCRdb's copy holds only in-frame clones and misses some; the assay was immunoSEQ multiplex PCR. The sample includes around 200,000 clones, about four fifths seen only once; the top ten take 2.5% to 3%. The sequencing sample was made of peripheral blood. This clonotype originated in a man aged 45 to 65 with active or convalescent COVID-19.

The CDR3 bases are TGTGCCAGCAGTTACTCGCGCGAGCAGTACTTC. As protein: CASSYSREQYF. The rearrangement uses TRBV6-5 and TRBJ2-7; D remains ambiguous. V lost 0 bases and J 6 bases, leaving 3 bases between the germline ends. Germline V gene sequence: CDR1 MNHEY, CDR2 SVGAGI. The CDR3 is 11 residues long.